The source of this T cell receptor beta chain is a study of blood T cell repertoires in COVID-19. Across the whole study: The cDNA or gDNA used as material had been derived from T cells, B-cell-depleted T cells, or PBMCs.

Sequenced by immunoSEQ multiplex PCR; TCRdb stores in-frame clones only, minus some. The repertoire has tens of thousands of clones, 82% of them found once; the top ten carry roughly 13%. V lost 1 base, J lost 2 bases, and 6 bases lay in between. The CDR3 consists of 15 residues. The germline CDR1 and CDR2 sequences are LNHDA and SQIVND (reference sequence). The TCR was taken from a woman at least 80 years old with acute or convalescent COVID-19. Sequencing was done on a sample of peripheral blood. The chain combines TRBV19 with TRBJ2-6; TRBD2 is a possible D gene (6 bases). CDR3 nucleotide sequence: TGTGCCAGTAGTATAGCGGGGGCTGGGGCCAACGTCCTGACTTTC. It specifies CASSIAGAGANVLTF.